These 32 T cell receptor beta chains share one sample of origin, sequenced in a study of identical twins. TCRdb processed the 5' RACE reads anew with MiXCR; each CDR3 protein has one entry. The data hold 500,000 or so distinct CDR3 sequences, with 12% to 15% observed a single time. A further study also used this sample, focusing on yellow fever vaccine responses in identical twins.

The specimen sequenced was CD4+ T cells sorted from blood. Receptors originate from a woman between 18 and 29 years old in good health.

This clonotype was detected only a few times. The chain has TRBV9 and TRBJ1-1, with D unclear. V gave up 4 bases and J gave up 2 bases, with 9 bases separating them. CDR1 and CDR2 from the germline V gene are SGDLS and YYNGEE. This CDR3 spans 13 amino acids. The CDR3 DNA reads TGTGCCAGCAGCCAAGGACCCAACACTGAAGCTTTCTTT. It codes for CASSQGPNTEAFF.

The V and J genes are TRBV5-1 and TRBJ2-2, with D possibly TRBD1 on 5 matching bases. The germline V gene has CDR1 SGHRS and CDR2 YFSETQ. Deletions cut 3 bases from V and 6 bases from J, with 12 bases between. CDR3 length: 14 residues. CDR3 in DNA: TGCGCCAGCAGCTCGAGTCTCAGGGCCGGGGAGCTGTTTTTT. The encoded protein is CASSSSLRAGELFF.

This clonotype was found a few times. The rearrangement joins TRBV4-3 to TRBJ2-3, with no clear D. The germline V gene encodes CDR1 LGHNA and CDR2 YSLEER. The V gene lost 0 bases and the J gene lost 9 bases, with 7 bases spanning the gap. CDR3 length: 12 residues. The CDR3 sequence is CASSQDTGTQYF. The CDR3, as DNA: TGCGCCAGCAGCCAAGATACCGGGACGCAGTATTTT.

This clonotype was picked up many times. The chain recombines TRBV6-1 with TRBJ2-7; D gene ambiguous. This CDR3 comprises 13 residues. Trimming removed 8 bases from V and 2 bases from J, with 13 bases in between. The germline V gene encodes CDR1 MNHNS and CDR2 SASEGT. The CDR3 region has the DNA TGTGCCAGCGGGGATTCTAGGACCTACGAGCAGTACTTC. This encodes CASGDSRTYEQYF.

This clonotype came up a few times. J is TRBJ2-2 and V is TRBV27, with 8 bases identical to TRBD2. V lost 7 bases, J lost 7 bases, and 17 bases stayed unmatched. CDR1 is MNHEY, CDR2 SMNVEV, per germline (reference sequence). The CDR3 is 17 amino acids. The CDR3 here is CASKNWEAGLVIGELFF. CDR3 nucleotide sequence: TGTGCCAGCAAAAATTGGGAGGCGGGACTAGTGATCGGGGAGCTGTTTTTT.

This clonotype was counted a few times. One end of the junction varies from germline; a read error may be responsible. V usage is TRBV7-9 and J usage is TRBJ2-5; no clear D. This CDR3 spans 15 amino acids. Germline V gives CDR1 SEHNR, CDR2 FQNEAQ (reference sequence). For the CDR3, the DNA is TGTGCCAGCAGCTTAGCTGAACTAATTAAAGAAACCCAGTACTTC. Its translation is CASSLAELIKETQYF.

This clonotype was picked up a small number of times. The rearrangement joins TRBV20-1 to TRBJ2-4, with 8 bases lining up with TRBD1. Looked up from germline, CDR1 is DFQATT and CDR2 is SNEGSKA (reference sequence). V lost 2 bases to trimming and J lost 2 bases; unmatched junction nucleotides: 5. The CDR3 spans 15 residues. This CDR3 reads CSARITGGTKNIQYF. As DNA, the CDR3 is TGCAGTGCTAGAATAACAGGGGGGACCAAAAACATTCAGTACTTC.

This chain connects TRBV5-1 to TRBJ2-3; 8 positions match TRBD1. This CDR3 is built from 15 residues. CDR1 is SGHRS, CDR2 YFSETQ, per germline. J was trimmed by 1 base and V by 4 bases; bases with no gene match: 5. The CDR3 reads CASSRQGLRTDTQYF. CDR3 bases: TGCGCCAGCAGCAGACAGGGGTTACGCACAGATACGCAGTATTTT. The variable domain in full, with the rest retrieved from reference TRBV5-1 and TRBJ2-3, is KAGVTQTPRYLIKTRGQQVTLSCSPISGHRSVSWYQQTPGQGLQFLFEYFSETQRNKGNFPGRFSGRQFSNSRSEMNVSTLELGDSALYLCASSRQGLRTDTQYFGPGTRLTVL.

The rearrangement links TRBV7-9 to TRBJ1-6; D gene uncertain. This CDR3 spans 11 amino acids. The germline V gene encodes CDR1 SEHNR and CDR2 FQNEAQ (reference sequence). The V end was cut by 4 bases, the J end by 10 bases, with 5 bases between. CDR3 DNA: TGTGCCAGCAGCTCACAATCACCCCTCCACTTT. This sequence encodes CASSSQSPLHF.

This clonotype was detected many times. This chain uses TRBV3-1 with TRBJ2-5; 10 nucleotides align to TRBD2. Trimming removed 4 bases from V and 1 base from J; junction bases left unmatched: 6. Germline V gene sequence: CDR1 LGHDT, CDR2 YNNKEL (reference sequence). The CDR3 has 16 residues. CDR3 residues: CASSLGLANVQETQYF. The CDR3 DNA follows: TGTGCCAGCAGCCTGGGACTAGCGAATGTCCAAGAGACCCAGTACTTC.

This clonotype was seen only a few times. V is TRBV11-2 and J is TRBJ2-3, with no clear D. This CDR3 comprises 15 residues. V was pared by 5 bases and J by 0 bases, with 12 bases between. Germline V gene lookup returns CDR1 SGHAT and CDR2 FQNNGV. This chain's CDR3 is CASSTGVRSTDTQYF. CDR3 nucleotide sequence: TGTGCCAGCAGCACTGGGGTACGAAGCACAGATACGCAGTATTTT.

In this sample, this clonotype turned up many times. The chain's CDR3 is CSVVPHERDLFYEQYF. CDR3 DNA sequence: TGCAGCGTTGTCCCCCACGAGCGGGACCTCTTCTACGAGCAGTACTTC. The J gene is TRBJ2-7, the V gene TRBV29-1; TRBD2 matches at 7 bases. With V trimmed by 4 bases and J by 3 bases, 15 bases remained unmatched. The CDR3 spans 16 residues. Per the germline V gene, CDR1 is SQVTM and CDR2 is ANQGSEA.

The chain recombines TRBV6-2 or TRBV6-3 with TRBJ2-7, with TRBD1 matching 9 bases. CDR3 length: 15 amino acids. The trim removed 6 bases at V and 4 bases at J, leaving 10 bases unmatched. Germline-derived CDR1 and CDR2 are MNHEY and SVGEGT. CDR3 sequence reads: CASRTTGTGTYEQYF. The CDR3 bases are TGTGCCAGCAGGACGACCGGGACAGGGACATACGAGCAGTACTTC.

The genes are TRBV7-2 and TRBJ2-4, with D possibly matching TRBD2 (6 bases). Germline V lookup: CDR1 SGHTA, CDR2 FQGNSA. Trimming cost V 0 bases and J 0 bases, with 15 bases left between them. CDR3 length equals 18 residues. CDR3 bases: TGTGCCAGCAGCTTAGCGCGGGGTACATTTCTAGCCAAAAACATTCAGTACTTC. It yields the protein CASSLARGTFLAKNIQYF.

A remark on this clonotype: Relative to the germline gene, one junction end is altered; a read error may explain this. The CDR3 region is CASSERTGGASGQVF. CDR3 coding DNA: TGTGCCAGCAGCGAACGGACAGGGGGCGCGTCTGGTCAGGTCTTC. The rearrangement joins TRBV6-1 to TRBJ2-1; 11 bases fit TRBD1. Germline V CDR1 and CDR2: MNHNS, SASEGT. The CDR3 runs 15 residues.

This clonotype was detected a few times. The rearrangement links TRBV6-5 to TRBJ2-2; 12 nucleotides line up with TRBD2. V lost 2 bases to trimming and J lost 6 bases; unmatched junction nucleotides: 7. Germline lookup yields CDR1 MNHEY and CDR2 SVGAGI. The CDR3 totals 17 residues. CDR3 coding DNA: TGTGCCAGCAGTTACGGACTAGCGGGATTTGGGTCCGGGGAGCTGTTTTTT. It yields the protein CASSYGLAGFGSGELFF.

This clonotype occurred a few times. The CDR3 DNA follows: TGTGCCATCAGCCCAGGGGGCACAGATACGCAGTATTTT. This sequence encodes CAISPGGTDTQYF. V gene TRBV10-3 combines with J gene TRBJ2-3, with D perhaps matching TRBD1 (6 bases). The CDR3 sequence is 13 residues long. Deletions cut 6 bases from V and 1 base from J, with 8 bases between. Germline CDR1 ENHRY, CDR2 SYGVKD.

This rearrangement joins TRBV19 to TRBJ1-5; possible D gene TRBD1, 6 bases. There are 13 residues in the CDR3. V was cut by 4 bases and J by 5 bases, with 9 bases left in between. Germline CDR1 and CDR2: LNHDA and SQIVND (reference sequence). CDR3 nucleotides: TGTGCCAGTAGTAAGGACAGTGATCAGCCCCAGCATTTT. This sequence encodes CASSKDSDQPQHF.

The rearrangement joins TRBV19 to TRBJ2-3, with D unresolved. V was clipped by 4 bases and J by 1 base, with 9 bases between them. The CDR3 spans 14 residues. The germline V gene has CDR1 LNHDA and CDR2 SQIVND (reference sequence). In DNA form, the CDR3 reads TGTGCCAGTAGTAAGAACAGACGCACAGATACGCAGTATTTT. Amino acids: CASSKNRRTDTQYF.

Ten or more counts support this clonotype. The chain employs TRBV4-3 and TRBJ2-1, with TRBD2 as a possible D gene (6 bases). The CDR3 has 14 residues. Germline CDR1 is LGHNA and CDR2 is YSLEER. The ends were cut back, 0 bases at V and 8 bases at J, with 11 bases in the middle. Here the CDR3 reads CASSQDSGVYEQFF. The DNA of the CDR3 is TGCGCCAGCAGCCAAGATTCGGGAGTGTATGAGCAGTTCTTC.

The chain has TRBV6-1 and TRBJ2-3; possibly TRBD1 for D (5 bases). Germline CDR1 MNHNS, CDR2 SASEGT. V was pared by 8 bases and J by 1 base, with 19 bases between. This CDR3 comprises 16 residues. DNA for the CDR3: TGTGCCAGCCGCCAGGGCTCACTGGTGGGCACAGATACGCAGTATTTT. Translating it yields CASRQGSLVGTDTQYF.

This chain links TRBV27 with TRBJ2-7; TRBD1 matches 9 bases. The CDR3 runs 14 residues. Germline V lookup: CDR1 MNHEY, CDR2 SMNVEV (reference sequence). J lost 1 base, V lost 8 bases, and 6 bases had no gene match. The CDR3 reads CASVQTGGSYEQYF. In DNA, the CDR3 is TGTGCCAGCGTCCAGACAGGGGGTTCCTACGAGCAGTACTTC.

This clonotype was counted a few times. The genes are TRBV7-8 and TRBJ2-5; no firm D call. The V end lost 3 bases, the J end lost 5 bases, and 13 bases lay between the germline ends. CDR1 and CDR2 (germline): SGHVS, FQNEAQ. This CDR3 is 14 amino acids long. The CDR3 region is CASSFRTFAETQYF. CDR3 in DNA: TGTGCCAGCAGCTTCAGGACCTTTGCGGAGACCCAGTACTTC.

The gene calls are TRBV10-2 and TRBJ2-7; TRBD1 is a possible D gene (6 bases). Trimming took off 5 bases at V and 2 bases at J, with 13 bases between the two ends. The CDR3 extends over 14 amino acids. CDR1 and CDR2 (germline): WSHSY, SAAADI. The CDR3 loop reads CASSPWTVPYEQYF. The CDR3 DNA is TGCGCCAGCAGTCCCTGGACAGTACCCTACGAGCAGTACTTC.

At least ten counts were recorded for this clonotype. In DNA, the CDR3 is TGTGCCAGCAGCCAAGATCCTAATCAGCCCCAGCATTTT. Its protein product is CASSQDPNQPQHF. The chain carries TRBV3-1 and TRBJ1-5; unclear D gene. The CDR3 contains 13 residues. Germline V gene sequence: CDR1 LGHDT, CDR2 YNNKEL (reference sequence). Trimming took 0 bases from V and 4 from J, leaving 4 bases between them.

V and J are TRBV6-1 and TRBJ2-3; possible D gene TRBD2, 5 bases. The CDR3 length is 14 residues. V was cut by 5 bases and J by 3 bases, with 12 bases left in between. CDR1 is MNHNS and CDR2 is SASEGT in the germline V gene. For the CDR3, the DNA is TGTGCCAGCAGTATAGGAGAGCGGACAGATACGCAGTATTTT. It translates to CASSIGERTDTQYF.

This clonotype showed up just a few times. The rearrangement joins TRBV24-1 to TRBJ1-2, with TRBD1 matching over 8 bases. The CDR3 is 15 amino acids. V shed 4 bases, J shed 4 bases, and the junction held 7 bases outside the gene matches. Germline CDR1 KGHDR, CDR2 SFDVKD. The CDR3 sequence is CATSDDRGPLYGYTF. In nucleotides, the CDR3 is TGTGCCACCAGTGACGACAGGGGCCCTCTCTATGGCTACACCTTC.

This clonotype has only a few counts. V and J are TRBV4-3 and TRBJ1-4; the D gene is possibly TRBD1 (6 bases). The CDR3 contains 16 residues. Germline V lookup: CDR1 LGHNA, CDR2 YSLEER. Trimming pared 0 bases from V and 8 bases from J, leaving 16 bases between. CDR3 bases: TGCGCCAGCAGCCAAGATGACGGCAGGGGAGGAGAAAAACTGTTTTTT. Protein sequence: CASSQDDGRGGEKLFF.

V usage is TRBV20-1 and J usage is TRBJ2-7; TRBD1 matches 8 bases. Trimming cost V 6 bases and J 3 bases; bases outside gene matches: 16. CDR3 length equals 16 residues. Germline loops: CDR1 DFQATT, CDR2 SNEGSKA (reference sequence). The CDR3 reads CSAQDRGQGSLYEQYF. The CDR3 DNA follows: TGCAGTGCGCAAGACCGTGGACAGGGTAGTCTCTACGAGCAGTACTTC.

J is TRBJ2-1 and V is TRBV4-2; TRBD1 matches at 7 bases. Trimming at V came to 2 bases and at J to 5 bases, leaving 15 bases not matched to a gene. CDR1 LGHNA and CDR2 YNFKEQ come from the germline V gene. The CDR3 has 18 residues. In DNA form, the CDR3 reads TGTGCCAGCAGCCAATATAGCGTTGGGGCCGGGACAGACAATGAGCAGTTCTTC. Its protein product is CASSQYSVGAGTDNEQFF.

This chain joins TRBV3-1 and TRBJ2-1; 8 bases line up with TRBD2. CDR3 length: 16 residues. V lost 1 base to trimming and J lost 2 bases; unmatched junction nucleotides: 4. CDR1 and CDR2 (germline): LGHDT, YNNKEL (reference sequence). CDR3 sequence: CASSQGFGGAYNEQFF. CDR3 DNA: TGTGCCAGCAGCCAAGGTTTCGGGGGGGCCTACAATGAGCAGTTCTTC.

This sequence joins TRBV18 and TRBJ2-6, with D perhaps TRBD1 (5 bases). Trimming stripped 2 bases from V and 2 bases from J, with 7 bases between. The CDR3 consists of 15 residues. From germline, CDR1 is KGHSH and CDR2 LQKENI. This CDR3 is CASSPVGAGANVLTF. Written as DNA, the CDR3 is TGTGCCAGCTCACCAGTAGGGGCTGGGGCCAACGTCCTGACTTTC.